The 18 T cell receptor beta chains listed next were all sequenced from one sample in a study of blood T cells in healthy people across ages. For the second PCR, which ran for 7 to 11 cycles, a sample-barcoded 5' primer and a J-beta primer mix were used. Each CDR3 protein gets one entry after TCRdb re-called the 5' RACE reads with MiXCR. The sample records some 1.7 million distinct CDR3 sequences, roughly 30% being singletons. Sequenced: blood. The receptors here all came from a woman in her twenties or thirties in good health.

This clonotype was seen a few times. The rearrangement joins TRBV2 to TRBJ1-1; no definite D call. Trimming shortened V by 8 bases and J by 4 bases, and 11 bases separated the two germline ends. CDR3 length: 12 amino acids. Germline CDR1 and CDR2: SNHLY and FYNNEI. The CDR3 nucleotides read TGTGCCAGCGGTGGGGTATCCACTGAAGCTTTCTTT. This translates into CASGGVSTEAFF.

The chain couples TRBV20-1 to TRBJ1-5; D ambiguous. CDR1 and CDR2 (germline): DFQATT, SNEGSKA (reference sequence). V was shortened by 3 bases and J by 3 bases, with 12 bases between the two germline ends. This CDR3 comprises 14 residues. CDR3 sequence: CSASTAGINQPQHF. CDR3 DNA sequence: TGCAGTGCTAGCACTGCGGGAATCAATCAGCCCCAGCATTTT.

This clonotype was seen many times. The gene calls are TRBV7-9 and TRBJ1-2; no reliable D call. The CDR3 covers 14 residues. V lost 5 bases to trimming and J lost 2 bases, with 12 bases between them. Germline CDR1 reads SEHNR; CDR2 reads FQNEAQ (reference sequence). CDR3 in amino acids: CASSPSGRNYGYTF. CDR3 nucleotide sequence: TGTGCCAGCAGCCCCTCGGGCAGAAACTATGGCTACACCTTC.

V and J are TRBV30 and TRBJ1-5; 8 nucleotides match TRBD1. Per the germline V gene, CDR1 is GTSNPN and CDR2 is SVGIG (reference sequence). The CDR3 loop spans 15 amino acids. J was trimmed by 0 bases and V by 2 bases; bases with no gene match: 3. The DNA of the CDR3 is TGTGCCTGGAGTACAACAGGGGGTAGCAATCAGCCCCAGCATTTT. This encodes CAWSTTGGSNQPQHF.

This sequence joins TRBV20-1 and TRBJ2-1, with 11 nucleotides matching TRBD1. Germline V gene lookup returns CDR1 DFQATT and CDR2 SNEGSKA (reference sequence). This CDR3 comprises 15 residues. With 1 base clipped from V and 8 bases from J, the junction kept 7 bases outside the gene matches. This chain's CDR3 is CSARGTGGDLHEQFF. The DNA of the CDR3 is TGCAGTGCTAGAGGGACAGGGGGCGACCTCCATGAGCAGTTCTTC.

This sequence joins TRBV7-3 and TRBJ2-3; 8 positions agree with TRBD2. The CDR3 is made up of 17 amino acids. Trimming at V came to 1 base and at J to 4 bases, leaving 10 bases not matched to a gene. The V gene's germline CDR1 is SGHTA and CDR2 FQGTGA. Written as DNA, the CDR3 is TGTGCCAGCAGCTTAAGAAGTCCGGGAGGGGGGTCAGATACGCAGTATTTT. Protein: CASSLRSPGGGSDTQYF. Together with reference TRBV7-3 and TRBJ2-3, the CDR3 gives the full variable domain: GAGVSQTPSNKVTEKGKYVELRCDPISGHTALYWYRQSLGQGPEFLIYFQGTGAADDSGLPNDRFFAVRPEGSVSTLKIQRTERGDSAVYLCASSLRSPGGGSDTQYFGPGTRLTVL.

This clonotype was picked up many times. The chain joins TRBV20-1 to TRBJ2-1, with 10 bases identical to TRBD2. The CDR3 contains 16 residues. V lost 5 bases to trimming and J lost 4 bases; unmatched junction nucleotides: 11. Germline CDR1 and CDR2: DFQATT and SNEGSKA (reference sequence). CDR3 coding DNA: TGCAGTGCTTTTGGGGTAGCGGGGGGAATTTACAATGAGCAGTTCTTC. It translates to CSAFGVAGGIYNEQFF.

CDR3 in DNA: TGTGCCAGCAGCTTAGGCGGGGCTAGCGGGAGAGGTTTTGAGCAGTTCTTC. Protein: CASSLGGASGRGFEQFF. The chain employs TRBV7-2 and TRBJ2-1; 10 bases fit TRBD2. Unmatched junction bases numbered 12, after V lost 1 base and J lost 9 bases. Per germline, CDR1 SGHTA and CDR2 FQGNSA. The length of the CDR3 is 17 residues.

This chain links TRBV30 with TRBJ2-7; 7 nucleotides line up with TRBD1. V was clipped by 0 bases and J by 4 bases; unmatched bases: 3. Germline V lookup: CDR1 GTSNPN, CDR2 SVGIG (reference sequence). This CDR3 contains 13 residues. CDR3 nucleotide sequence: TGTGCCTGGAGTGTAGGGACAGCATACGAGCAGTACTTC. Amino acids: CAWSVGTAYEQYF. The complete variable domain, with remaining parts taken from reference TRBV30 and TRBJ2-7, reads SQTIHQWPATLVQPVGSPLSLECTVEGTSNPNLYWYRQAAGRGLQLLFYSVGIGQISSEVPQNLSASRPQDRQFILSSKKLLLSDSGFYLCAWSVGTAYEQYFGPGTRLTVT.

The chain combines TRBV10-3 with TRBJ2-3, with TRBD2 matching 9 bases. V shed 11 bases, J shed 1 base, and the junction held 7 bases outside the gene matches. The CDR3 is 14 residues long. CDR1 is ENHRY, CDR2 SYGVKD, per germline. CDR3 coding DNA: TGTGCCGTGTATAGCGGGGGAGGCACAGATACGCAGTATTTT. As protein: CAVYSGGGTDTQYF.

This clonotype has just a few counts. This sequence joins TRBV20-1 and TRBJ1-5, with D possibly TRBD1 on 5 matching bases. Trimming took off 6 bases at V and 6 bases at J, with 18 bases between the two ends. The CDR3 loop spans 14 amino acids. Germline lookup yields CDR1 DFQATT and CDR2 SNEGSKA (reference sequence). CDR3 residues: CSATGGAGGQPQHF. The DNA for the CDR3 is TGCAGTGCGACGGGCGGGGCCGGGGGTCAGCCCCAGCATTTT.

This clonotype was detected many times. The chain recombines TRBV9 with TRBJ2-7; D not certain. Trimming stripped 3 bases from V and 0 bases from J, with 7 bases between. The germline V gene encodes CDR1 SGDLS and CDR2 YYNGEE. The CDR3 has 13 residues. For the CDR3, the DNA is TGTGCCAGCAGCGGACTTACCTCCTACGAGCAGTACTTC. Translating gives CASSGLTSYEQYF. Full variable domain (missing parts from reference TRBV9 and TRBJ2-7): DSGVTQTPKHLITATGQRVTLRCSPRSGDLSVYWYQQSLDQGLQFLIQYYNGEERAKGNILERFSAQQFPDLHSELNLSSLELGDSALYFCASSGLTSYEQYFGPGTRLTVT.

This chain links TRBV7-9 with TRBJ2-1; D is possibly TRBD2 (6 bases). Deletions cut 1 base from V and 12 bases from J, with 13 bases between. Germline CDR1 is SEHNR and CDR2 is FQNEAQ (reference sequence). The CDR3 has 13 amino acids. The CDR3 DNA sequence: TGTGCCAGCAGCTTAGTAGTAGCGGACGGGCAGTTCTTC. It codes for CASSLVVADGQFF.

This sequence joins TRBV28 and TRBJ1-3, with D possibly TRBD1 on 6 matching bases. CDR3 length: 13 amino acids. Per the germline V gene, CDR1 is MDHEN and CDR2 is SYDVKM. V was clipped by 5 bases and J by 4 bases, with 9 bases between them. CDR3 bases: TGTGCCAGCAGTGGGGGACAAGGAAACACCATATATTTT. Translation: CASSGGQGNTIYF.

J is TRBJ2-1 and V is TRBV9, with TRBD1 identical over 8 bases. The CDR3 is 15 amino acids. With 4 bases clipped from V and 8 bases from J, the junction kept 11 bases outside the gene matches. The germline V gene encodes CDR1 SGDLS and CDR2 YYNGEE. The CDR3 is CASSIGQGAIDEQFF. The CDR3 bases are TGTGCCAGCAGCATAGGCCAGGGGGCGATCGATGAGCAGTTCTTC.

The chain carries TRBV19 and TRBJ2-3; D uncertain. The CDR3 loop spans 14 amino acids. Trimming removed 3 bases at V and 2 bases at J, with 9 bases between. CDR1 LNHDA and CDR2 SQIVND come from the germline V gene (reference sequence). CDR3 sequence: CASSISAATDTQYF. The CDR3, as DNA: TGTGCCAGTAGTATTTCGGCAGCCACAGATACGCAGTATTTT.

Only one count was recorded for this clonotype. The CDR3 DNA reads TGTGCCAGCAGTGCCCAACAGGGGGGCCCCTACAATGAGCAGTTCTTC. Its translation: CASSAQQGGPYNEQFF. This chain uses TRBV6-1 with TRBJ2-1, with 8 bases matching TRBD1. Germline CDR1 reads MNHNS; CDR2 reads SASEGT. CDR3 size: 16 residues. With V trimmed by 4 bases and J by 2 bases, 7 bases remained unmatched.

This clonotype was detected only a few times. The chain is built from TRBV9 and TRBJ1-2, with no clear D. There are 14 residues in the CDR3. CDR1 is SGDLS, CDR2 YYNGEE, per germline. Trimming left V 3 bases short and J 2 bases short, with 11 bases between. The CDR3 here is CASSGSVSNYGYTF. CDR3 nucleotide sequence: TGTGCCAGCAGCGGGTCAGTATCCAACTATGGCTACACCTTC.